This T cell receptor beta chain was retrieved from a study of OX40 agonist ivuxolimab in advanced cancers. Concerning the study at large: Ivuxolimab, which targeted the costimulatory receptor OX40 (CD134), was an agonistic, fully human IgG2 monoclonal antibody. Intravenous ivuxolimab was administered to patients every 2 weeks at six dose levels: 0.01, 0.1, 0.3, 1.5, 3 and 10 mg/kg. Of the roughly 52 dose-escalation patients, hepatocellular carcinoma was present in about 20, melanoma in roughly 15, renal cell carcinoma in 9 and head and neck cancer in 9. A male proportion of approximately 83% and a mean age of approximately 60 years, ranging from about 23 to 79, were recorded for the dose-escalation cohort. Prior anti-PD-1, anti-PD-L1 or anti-CTLA-4 therapy was permitted, and 30% to 45% of dose-escalation patients had received checkpoint inhibitors. Three dose-escalation patients achieved partial responses, one with hepatocellular carcinoma and two with cutaneous melanoma. The purpose of peripheral TCRbeta sequencing was to test whether ivuxolimab changed TCR sequence diversity and led to clonal T-cell expansion. The monotherapy dose-escalation portion (N of about 57 patients) of the phase I ivuxolimab trial is reported in the paper.

The CDR3 numbers 16 residues from cysteine through phenylalanine. The DNA shown is the 48-base CDR3, in frame from base 1. From a lookup of the germline V gene, CDR1 and CDR2 are MDHEN and SYDVKM. V is clipped by 3 bases and J by 0 bases, and the sequence between their germline boundaries is 14 bases long. Beyond this particular receptor, the publication reports: The antigen specificity of the peripheral T cells that underwent clonal expansion was not determined. Low levels of normalized T-cell clonal expansion were also shown by some nonresponding patients. After ivuxolimab, expanded clones were on average more numerous among CD8+ T cells than among CD4+ T cells. At doses from 0.1 to 3.0 mg/kg, clonal expansion was seen in both CD4+ and CD8+ blood T cells between baseline and week 6. In the 0.1-3.0 mg/kg groups, partial responders were among the patients with the lowest normalized peripheral clonal expansion, particularly in CD8+ T cells.

For sequencing of the TCRbeta CDR3 region, genomic DNA was extracted from the sorted cells. The immunoSEQ Assay was used to sequence the TCRbeta CDR3 regions. TCRdb limited this immuneACCESS table to in-frame rearrangements with V and J called. A share of clones is missing; checked studies link under half to unresolved V genes, and the rest is unexplained. The sample profile shows tens of thousands of clones; about nine tenths of them were found once. About a sixth of the sample is taken by the ten largest. In regard to this clone: Its antigen is unknown. No base qualities exist here, and no much larger clone lies one base off it.

Patients with autoimmune disease history or receiving systemic immunosuppression were excluded from the trial. Peripheral blood for TCR sequencing was collected from all dose cohorts at baseline, on cycle 4 day 1, and on cycle 7 day 1. Samples came from an open-label, multicenter, first-in-human phase I dose-escalation trial of ivuxolimab. Adults with locally advanced or metastatic head and neck squamous cell, hepatocellular, melanoma or renal cell carcinoma were enrolled in the trial. Before TCR sequencing, CD4+ T cells and CD8+ T cells were sorted from peripheral blood as separate populations. The sample was CD4+ or CD8+ T cells sorted from blood, taken in a trial of the OX40 agonist ivuxolimab. The rearranged segments are TRBV28 and TRBJ1-1, with an unclear D gene assignment. The sequence derives from an adult with an advanced solid tumor such as melanoma, head and neck, liver or kidney cancer. CDR3 reads: CASSFPGSNMNTEAFF. The DNA sequence is as follows: TGTGCCAGCAGTTTTCCAGGCAGCAACATGAACACTGAAGCTTTCTTT.